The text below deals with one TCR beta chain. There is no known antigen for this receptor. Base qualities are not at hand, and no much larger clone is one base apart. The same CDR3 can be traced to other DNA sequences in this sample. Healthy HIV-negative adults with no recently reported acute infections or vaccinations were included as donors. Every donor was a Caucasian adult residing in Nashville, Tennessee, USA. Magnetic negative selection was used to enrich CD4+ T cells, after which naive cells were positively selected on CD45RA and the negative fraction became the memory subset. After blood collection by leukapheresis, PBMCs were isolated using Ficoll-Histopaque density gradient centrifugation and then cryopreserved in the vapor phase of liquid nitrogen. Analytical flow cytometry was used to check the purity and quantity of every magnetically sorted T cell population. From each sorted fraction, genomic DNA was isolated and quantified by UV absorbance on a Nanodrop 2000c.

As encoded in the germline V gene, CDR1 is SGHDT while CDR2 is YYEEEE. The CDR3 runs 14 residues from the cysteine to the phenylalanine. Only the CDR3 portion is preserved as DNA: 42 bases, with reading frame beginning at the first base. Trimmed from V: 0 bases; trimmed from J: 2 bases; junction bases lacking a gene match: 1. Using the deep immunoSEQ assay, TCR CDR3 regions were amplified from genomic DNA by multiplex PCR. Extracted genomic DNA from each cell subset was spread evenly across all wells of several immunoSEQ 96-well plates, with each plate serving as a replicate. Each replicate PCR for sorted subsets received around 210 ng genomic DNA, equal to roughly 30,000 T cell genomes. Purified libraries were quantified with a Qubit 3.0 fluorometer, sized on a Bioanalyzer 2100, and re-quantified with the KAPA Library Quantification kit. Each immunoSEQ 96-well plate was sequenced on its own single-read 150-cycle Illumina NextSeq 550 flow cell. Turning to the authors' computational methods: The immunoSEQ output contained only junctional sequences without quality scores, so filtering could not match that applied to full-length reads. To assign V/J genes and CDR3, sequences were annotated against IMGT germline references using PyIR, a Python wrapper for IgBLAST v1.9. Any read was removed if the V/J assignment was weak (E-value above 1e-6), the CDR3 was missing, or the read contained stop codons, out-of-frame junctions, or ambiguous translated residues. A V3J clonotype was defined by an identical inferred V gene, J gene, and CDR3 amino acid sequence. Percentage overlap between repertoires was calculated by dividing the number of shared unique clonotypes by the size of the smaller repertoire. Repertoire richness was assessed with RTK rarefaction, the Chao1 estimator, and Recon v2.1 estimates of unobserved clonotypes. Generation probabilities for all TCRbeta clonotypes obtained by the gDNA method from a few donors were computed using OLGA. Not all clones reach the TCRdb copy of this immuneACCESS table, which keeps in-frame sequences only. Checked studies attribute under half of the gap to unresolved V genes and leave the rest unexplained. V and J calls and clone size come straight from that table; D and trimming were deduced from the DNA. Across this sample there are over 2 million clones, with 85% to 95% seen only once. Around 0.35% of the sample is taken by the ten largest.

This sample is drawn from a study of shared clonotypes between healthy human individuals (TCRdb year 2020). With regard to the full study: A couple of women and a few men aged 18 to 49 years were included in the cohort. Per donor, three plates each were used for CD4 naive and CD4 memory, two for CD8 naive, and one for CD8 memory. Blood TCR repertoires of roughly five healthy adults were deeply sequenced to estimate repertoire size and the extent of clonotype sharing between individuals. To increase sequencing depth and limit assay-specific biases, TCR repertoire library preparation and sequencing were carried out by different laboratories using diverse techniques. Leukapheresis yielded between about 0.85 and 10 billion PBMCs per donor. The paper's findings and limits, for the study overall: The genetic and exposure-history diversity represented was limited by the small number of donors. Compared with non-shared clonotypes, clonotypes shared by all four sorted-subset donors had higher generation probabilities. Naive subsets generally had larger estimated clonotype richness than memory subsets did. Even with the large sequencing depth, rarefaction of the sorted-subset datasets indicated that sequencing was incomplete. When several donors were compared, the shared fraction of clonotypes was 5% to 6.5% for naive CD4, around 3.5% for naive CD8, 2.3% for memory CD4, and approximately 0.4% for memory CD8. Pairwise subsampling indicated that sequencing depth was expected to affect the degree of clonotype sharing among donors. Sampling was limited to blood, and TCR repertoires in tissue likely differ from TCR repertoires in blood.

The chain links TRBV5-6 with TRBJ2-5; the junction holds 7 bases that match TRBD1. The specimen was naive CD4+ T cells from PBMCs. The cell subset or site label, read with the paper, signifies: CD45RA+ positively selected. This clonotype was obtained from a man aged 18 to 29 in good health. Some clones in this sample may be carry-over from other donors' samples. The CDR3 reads CASSLVRGQETQYF. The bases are TGTGCCAGCAGCTTGGTCAGGGGGCAAGAGACCCAGTACTTC. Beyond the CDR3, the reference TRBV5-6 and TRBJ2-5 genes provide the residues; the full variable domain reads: DAGVTQSPTHLIKTRGQQVTLRCSPKSGHDTVSWYQQALGQGPQFIFQYYEEEERQRGNFPDRFSGHQFPNYSSELNVNALLLGDSALYLCASSLVRGQETQYFGPGTRLLVL.